These T cell receptor beta chains were read from a single sample in a study of blood T cell repertoires in COVID-19. Sequencing was performed with immunoSEQ multiplex PCR; in TCRdb, only in-frame clones are kept and a portion is missing. Here the sample spans 180,000 or so clones, roughly 78% being singletons. Sequencing input: peripheral blood. The origin of the receptors is a woman older than 75 with active or convalescent COVID-19. CDR3s include the opening cysteine and the closing phenylalanine or tryptophan. D genes are given only for firm matches. Some rows have no size entry. The others give once, few or many, or a class for an expanded clone.

d_call: TRBD1; j_call: TRBJ2-3; v_call: TRBV5-1; clone_size: .; cdr3_aa: CASSHGQGTDTQYF; cdr3_nt: TGCGCCAGCAGCCACGGACAGGGCACAGATACGCAGTATTTT
d_call: .; j_call: TRBJ1-3; v_call: TRBV7-8; clone_size: .; cdr3_aa: CASSLARGGTGGNTIYF; cdr3_nt: TGTGCCAGCAGCTTAGCGCGCGGGGGAACGGGTGGAAACACCATATATTTT
d_call: TRBD1; j_call: TRBJ2-1; v_call: TRBV6-4; clone_size: once; cdr3_aa: CASRNRGGEQFF; cdr3_nt: TGTGCCAGCAGAAACAGGGGTGGTGAGCAGTTCTTC
d_call: TRBD1; j_call: TRBJ2-3; v_call: TRBV5-1; clone_size: .; cdr3_aa: CASSLGVDGQGYTDTQYF; cdr3_nt: TGCGCCAGCAGCTTGGGTGTGGACGGACAGGGCTACACAGATACGCAGTATTTT
d_call: TRBD1; j_call: TRBJ2-7; v_call: TRBV7-6; clone_size: few; cdr3_aa: CASSRKGQGAYEQYF; cdr3_nt: TGTGCCAGCAGCAGAAAAGGACAGGGGGCCTACGAGCAGTACTTC
d_call: TRBD1; j_call: TRBJ1-5; v_call: TRBV6-2/TRBV6-3; clone_size: once; cdr3_aa: CASSLQGAGNQPQHF; cdr3_nt: TGTGCCAGCAGTTTACAGGGGGCTGGCAATCAGCCCCAGCATTTT
d_call: .; j_call: TRBJ2-2; v_call: TRBV18; clone_size: .; cdr3_aa: CASSPPPGTGELFF; cdr3_nt: TGTGCCAGCTCACCACCGCCCGGCACCGGGGAGCTGTTTTTT
d_call: TRBD2; j_call: TRBJ2-1; v_call: TRBV2; clone_size: .; cdr3_aa: CASSESTGGYNEQFF; cdr3_nt: TGTGCCAGCAGTGAATCCACCGGGGGGTACAATGAGCAGTTCTTC
d_call: TRBD1; j_call: TRBJ1-6; v_call: TRBV18; clone_size: .; cdr3_aa: CASSHSGDRVNSPLHF; cdr3_nt: TGTGCCAGCTCACACTCGGGGGACAGGGTAAATTCACCCCTCCACTTT
d_call: .; j_call: TRBJ2-7; v_call: TRBV28; clone_size: .; cdr3_aa: CASSLPTGLNDYEQYF; cdr3_nt: TGTGCCAGCAGCCTACCAACGGGACTGAACGATTACGAGCAGTACTTC
d_call: .; j_call: TRBJ1-2; v_call: TRBV27; clone_size: .; cdr3_aa: CASSEQGGYGYTF; cdr3_nt: TGTGCCAGCAGTGAACAGGGAGGGTATGGCTACACCTTC
d_call: .; j_call: TRBJ1-2; v_call: TRBV3-1/TRBV3-2; clone_size: .; cdr3_aa: CASSQVASYGYTF; cdr3_nt: TGTGCCAGCAGCCAAGTTGCCAGCTATGGCTACACCTTC
d_call: TRBD1; j_call: TRBJ2-1; v_call: TRBV7-9; clone_size: few; cdr3_aa: CASRYGQGAIDEQFF; cdr3_nt: TGTGCCAGCAGATATGGACAGGGGGCTATCGATGAGCAGTTCTTC
d_call: .; j_call: TRBJ1-2; v_call: TRBV6-2/TRBV6-3; clone_size: .; cdr3_aa: CASSKFDSYGYTF; cdr3_nt: TGTGCCAGCAGCAAATTTGACAGCTATGGCTACACCTTC
d_call: TRBD1; j_call: TRBJ1-1; v_call: TRBV29-1; clone_size: .; cdr3_aa: CSGTGTGATEAFF; cdr3_nt: TGCAGCGGTACCGGGACAGGGGCCACTGAAGCTTTCTTT
d_call: .; j_call: TRBJ1-5; v_call: TRBV19; clone_size: .; cdr3_aa: CASSIGGGSNQPQHF; cdr3_nt: TGTGCCAGTAGTATAGGAGGAGGGAGCAATCAGCCCCAGCATTTT